A selection of T cell receptor beta chains follows, all from one sample in a study of T cell responses to AZD1222 COVID-19 vaccine. TCRdb keeps only in-frame clones here, not all; method: immunoSEQ multiplex PCR. The sample has about 200,000 clones, more than 80% seen once. Source: peripheral blood, taken 28 days after the second dose of the MenACWY control vaccine. These receptors were obtained from an adult who received the MenACWY meningococcal vaccine as a control. Each CDR3 is given with its conserved first and last residue. Fields, in order: D gene, V gene, clone size, J gene, CDR3 protein, CDR3 DNA. A D gene is named only where the DNA matches it firmly. Not every row has a clone size; where given, it reads once, few, many or a size class.

D gene: NA; V gene: TRBV20-1; clone size: NA; J gene: TRBJ2-2; CDR3 protein: CSAREVGELFF; CDR3 DNA: TGCAGTGCTAGAGAGGTCGGGGAGCTGTTTTTT
D gene: NA; V gene: TRBV5-6; clone size: NA; J gene: TRBJ2-7; CDR3 protein: CASTLGYEQYF; CDR3 DNA: TGTGCCAGCACCCTCGGCTACGAGCAGTACTTC
D gene: NA; V gene: TRBV29-1; clone size: NA; J gene: TRBJ2-1; CDR3 protein: CSAGASYNEQFF; CDR3 DNA: TGCAGCGCCGGGGCTTCCTACAATGAGCAGTTCTTC
D gene: TRBD1; V gene: TRBV2; clone size: NA; J gene: TRBJ1-4; CDR3 protein: CASSGGQGNEKLFF; CDR3 DNA: TGTGCCAGCAGTGGAGGACAGGGTAATGAAAAACTGTTTTTT
D gene: NA; V gene: TRBV7-2; clone size: NA; J gene: TRBJ2-3; CDR3 protein: CASSSNGGTGDTQYF; CDR3 DNA: TGTGCCAGCAGCTCAAACGGAGGTACGGGGGATACGCAGTATTTT
D gene: NA; V gene: TRBV7-9; clone size: NA; J gene: TRBJ1-2; CDR3 protein: CASSLGLELGYTF; CDR3 DNA: TGTGCCAGCAGCTTAGGGCTCGAGCTAGGCTACACCTTC
D gene: NA; V gene: TRBV9; clone size: NA; J gene: TRBJ1-2; CDR3 protein: CASSVGREWGYTF; CDR3 DNA: TGTGCCAGCAGCGTTGGGAGGGAGTGGGGCTACACCTTC
D gene: TRBD1; V gene: TRBV11-3; clone size: NA; J gene: TRBJ2-2; CDR3 protein: CASSPNRGWSGELFF; CDR3 DNA: TGTGCCAGCAGCCCGAACAGGGGGTGGTCCGGGGAGCTGTTTTTT
D gene: TRBD1; V gene: TRBV6-5; clone size: NA; J gene: TRBJ1-5; CDR3 protein: CASNPTGASNQPQHF; CDR3 DNA: TGTGCCAGCAATCCTACAGGGGCTTCCAATCAGCCCCAGCATTTT
D gene: NA; V gene: TRBV7-9; clone size: NA; J gene: TRBJ1-5; CDR3 protein: CASSHAGSGNQPQHF; CDR3 DNA: TGTGCCAGCAGCCACGCGGGTTCGGGCAATCAGCCCCAGCATTTT
D gene: NA; V gene: TRBV28; clone size: NA; J gene: TRBJ1-5; CDR3 protein: CASREGWDQPQHF; CDR3 DNA: TGTGCCAGCAGGGAAGGGTGGGATCAGCCCCAGCATTTT
D gene: NA; V gene: TRBV7-3; clone size: NA; J gene: TRBJ1-3; CDR3 protein: CASSLGPLDTIYF; CDR3 DNA: TGTGCCAGCAGCTTGGGACCACTAGACACCATATATTTT
D gene: TRBD1; V gene: TRBV27; clone size: NA; J gene: TRBJ1-1; CDR3 protein: CASSSQGSHSAAFF; CDR3 DNA: TGTGCCAGCAGTTCACAGGGGTCCCACTCAGCGGCTTTCTTT
D gene: NA; V gene: TRBV29-1; clone size: few; J gene: TRBJ1-3; CDR3 protein: CSVLPGGKGNTIYF; CDR3 DNA: TGCAGCGTCCTACCGGGAGGGAAAGGAAACACCATATATTTT
D gene: NA; V gene: TRBV9; clone size: once; J gene: TRBJ1-4; CDR3 protein: CASSPSPTNEKLFF; CDR3 DNA: TGTGCCAGCAGTCCCTCCCCAACTAATGAAAAACTGTTTTTT
D gene: NA; V gene: TRBV6-5; clone size: NA; J gene: TRBJ1-3; CDR3 protein: CASSYGLGGNTIYF; CDR3 DNA: TGTGCCAGCAGTTACGGTCTAGGGGGAAACACCATATATTTT
D gene: NA; V gene: TRBV5-6; clone size: NA; J gene: TRBJ2-7; CDR3 protein: CASSLGQALPRQYF; CDR3 DNA: TGTGCCAGCAGCTTGGGGCAGGCCCTACCCCGGCAGTACTTC
D gene: TRBD2; V gene: TRBV6-5; clone size: NA; J gene: TRBJ2-7; CDR3 protein: CASSYFGTSGSYEQYF; CDR3 DNA: TGTGCCAGCAGTTATTTCGGGACTAGCGGTTCCTACGAGCAGTACTTC
D gene: TRBD1; V gene: TRBV11-2; clone size: NA; J gene: TRBJ1-2; CDR3 protein: CASSLASGGVNYGYTF; CDR3 DNA: TGTGCCAGCAGCTTGGCCTCAGGGGGCGTGAACTATGGCTACACCTTC
D gene: NA; V gene: TRBV6-5; clone size: NA; J gene: TRBJ1-5; CDR3 protein: CASRRTDNQPQHF; CDR3 DNA: TGTGCCAGCAGGAGGACAGATAATCAGCCCCAGCATTTT
D gene: NA; V gene: TRBV11-3; clone size: NA; J gene: TRBJ1-1; CDR3 protein: CASSNPNTEAFF; CDR3 DNA: TGTGCCAGCTCGAACCCGAACACTGAAGCTTTCTTT
D gene: TRBD1; V gene: TRBV27; clone size: NA; J gene: TRBJ1-2; CDR3 protein: CASSRDRESYGYTF; CDR3 DNA: TGTGCCAGCAGTCGGGACAGGGAGTCCTATGGCTACACCTTC
D gene: NA; V gene: TRBV29-1; clone size: NA; J gene: TRBJ1-3; CDR3 protein: CSVGGFSGNTIYF; CDR3 DNA: TGCAGCGTTGGGGGCTTCTCTGGAAACACCATATATTTT
D gene: NA; V gene: TRBV21-1; clone size: NA; J gene: TRBJ2-3; CDR3 protein: CASSKTSFSSTDTQYF; CDR3 DNA: TGTGCCAGCAGCAAAACCTCATTTTCTAGCACAGATACGCAGTATTTT
D gene: TRBD2; V gene: TRBV4-2; clone size: few; J gene: TRBJ2-7; CDR3 protein: CASSQARGGTSGISTYEQYF; CDR3 DNA: TGTGCCAGCAGCCAAGCCCGTGGGGGGACTAGCGGGATATCGACCTACGAGCAGTACTTC
D gene: TRBD2; V gene: TRBV7-7; clone size: NA; J gene: TRBJ2-5; CDR3 protein: CASSQRTSGGSLETQYF; CDR3 DNA: TGTGCCAGCAGCCAACGGACTAGCGGGGGTTCCTTGGAGACCCAGTACTTC
D gene: TRBD1; V gene: TRBV29-1; clone size: NA; J gene: TRBJ2-3; CDR3 protein: CSSLTGDGLWEDTQYF; CDR3 DNA: TGCAGCTCACTAACAGGGGACGGTTTATGGGAGGATACGCAGTATTTT
D gene: NA; V gene: TRBV6-5; clone size: NA; J gene: TRBJ2-7; CDR3 protein: CASSYARAPYEQYF; CDR3 DNA: TGTGCCAGCAGTTACGCGAGGGCTCCCTACGAGCAGTACTTC
D gene: TRBD2; V gene: TRBV10-3; clone size: NA; J gene: TRBJ2-7; CDR3 protein: CAISEPGTSGSYEQYF; CDR3 DNA: TGTGCCATCAGTGAGCCCGGGACTAGCGGGAGCTACGAGCAGTACTTC
D gene: TRBD2; V gene: TRBV11-2; clone size: NA; J gene: TRBJ2-7; CDR3 protein: CASSSLLSILAGGHEQYF; CDR3 DNA: TGTGCCAGCAGCTCCTTGCTTTCCATACTAGCGGGAGGCCACGAGCAGTACTTC
D gene: NA; V gene: TRBV7-7; clone size: NA; J gene: TRBJ2-5; CDR3 protein: CATGYSNQETQYF; CDR3 DNA: TGTGCCACGGGCTACTCTAACCAAGAGACCCAGTACTTC
D gene: TRBD1; V gene: TRBV2; clone size: NA; J gene: TRBJ1-5; CDR3 protein: CASRGQLNQPQHF; CDR3 DNA: TGTGCCAGCAGGGGACAGCTCAATCAGCCCCAGCATTTT
D gene: TRBD1; V gene: TRBV5-3; clone size: NA; J gene: TRBJ1-3; CDR3 protein: CARSLAGQGNSGNTIYF; CDR3 DNA: TGTGCCAGAAGCTTGGCAGGACAGGGAAACTCTGGAAACACCATATATTTT
D gene: NA; V gene: TRBV7-9; clone size: NA; J gene: TRBJ2-1; CDR3 protein: CASSPDGGAGEQFF; CDR3 DNA: TGTGCCAGCAGCCCGGACGGGGGAGCGGGTGAGCAGTTCTTC
D gene: NA; V gene: TRBV2; clone size: NA; J gene: TRBJ2-5; CDR3 protein: CASERVRIQETQYF; CDR3 DNA: TGTGCCAGCGAACGCGTGCGGATCCAAGAGACCCAGTACTTC
D gene: NA; V gene: TRBV2; clone size: NA; J gene: TRBJ1-6; CDR3 protein: CASSRRLLRNSPLHF; CDR3 DNA: TGTGCCAGCAGTAGAAGACTACTTAGGAATTCACCCCTCCACTTT